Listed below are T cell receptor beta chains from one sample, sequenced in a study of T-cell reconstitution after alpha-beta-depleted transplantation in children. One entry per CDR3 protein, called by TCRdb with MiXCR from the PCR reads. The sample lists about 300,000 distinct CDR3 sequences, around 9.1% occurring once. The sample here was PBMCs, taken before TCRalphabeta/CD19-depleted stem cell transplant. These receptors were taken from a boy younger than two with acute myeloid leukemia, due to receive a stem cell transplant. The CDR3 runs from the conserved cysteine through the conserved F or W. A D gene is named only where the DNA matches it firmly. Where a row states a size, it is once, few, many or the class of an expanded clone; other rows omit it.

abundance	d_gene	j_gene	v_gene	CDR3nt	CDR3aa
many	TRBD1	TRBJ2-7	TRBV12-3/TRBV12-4	TGTGCCAGCAGCGGACAGGGGAGATCCTACGAGCAGTACTTC	CASSGQGRSYEQYF
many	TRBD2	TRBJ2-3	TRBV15	TGTGCCACCTTCCCAATAGCGGGGAGGGGCACAGATACGCAGTATTTT	CATFPIAGRGTDTQYF
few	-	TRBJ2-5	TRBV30	TGTGCCTGGGGGTCGGGCAGGGACGAGACCCAGTACTTC	CAWGSGRDETQYF
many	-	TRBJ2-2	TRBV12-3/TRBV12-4	TGTGCCAGCAGTTTCCCCCCATCCGGGGAGCTGTTTTTT	CASSFPPSGELFF
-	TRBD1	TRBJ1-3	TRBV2	TGTGCCAGCAGTGGGGACAGGGCCCTGGCTGGTAACACCATATATTTT	CASSGDRALAGNTIYF
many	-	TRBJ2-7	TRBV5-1	TGCGCCAGCAGCTTGCTGGCCGTGGAGGGCGAGCAGTACTTC	CASSLLAVEGEQYF
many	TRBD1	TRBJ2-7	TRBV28	TGTGCCAGCAGTAAGGCAGGGGGTCACTACGAGCAGTACTTC	CASSKAGGHYEQYF
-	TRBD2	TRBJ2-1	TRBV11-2	TGTGCCAGCAGCTTAGACGCCGGGGGGTGGGATGAGCAGTTCTTC	CASSLDAGGWDEQFF
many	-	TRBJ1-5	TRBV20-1	TGCAGTGCTAGAGATGCGGGAAGCAATCAGCCCCAGCATTTT	CSARDAGSNQPQHF
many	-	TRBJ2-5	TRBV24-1	TGTGCCACCACAGACTACCAAGAGACCCAGTACTTC	CATTDYQETQYF
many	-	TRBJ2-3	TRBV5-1	TGCGCCAGCAGCTTGGGTGCGGACCATGAGTATTTT	CASSLGADHEYF
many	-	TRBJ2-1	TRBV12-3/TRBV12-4	TGTGCCAGCAGTTTTCAGGGGACTGAGCAGTTCTTC	CASSFQGTEQFF
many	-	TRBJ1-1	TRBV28	TGTGCCAGCCGTGCCTGGACACACGCTTTCTTT	CASRAWTHAFF
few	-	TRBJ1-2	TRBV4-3	TGCGCCAGCAGCCAAAAACCCAGGGACGGCTATGGCTACACCTTC	CASSQKPRDGYGYTF
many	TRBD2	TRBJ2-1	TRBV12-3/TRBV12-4	TGTGCCAGCAGTTTGAGGACTAGCGGGATTGTATGGCAGTTCTTC	CASSLRTSGIVWQFF
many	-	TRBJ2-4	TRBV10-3	TGTGCCATCACTGACAGTCTAGCCAAAAACATTCAGTACTTC	CAITDSLAKNIQYF
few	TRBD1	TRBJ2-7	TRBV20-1	TGCAGTGCGTCGGGACAGGTTTCCTACGAGCAGTACTTC	CSASGQVSYEQYF
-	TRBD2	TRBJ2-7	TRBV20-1	TGCAGTGCTATTATAGCGGGAGCCATCTACGAGCAGTACTTC	CSAIIAGAIYEQYF
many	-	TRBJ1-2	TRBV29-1	TGCAGCGTTGAGGACCATCTTCGGGGCTACACCTTC	CSVEDHLRGYTF
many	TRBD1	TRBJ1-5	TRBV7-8	TGTGCCAGCAGCTTAAACAGGGGCATAGACCAGCCCCAGCATTTT	CASSLNRGIDQPQHF
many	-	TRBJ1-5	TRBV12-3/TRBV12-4	TGTGCCAGCAGTTTTCAGGCGGCCTATAGCAATCAGCCCCAGCATTTT	CASSFQAAYSNQPQHF
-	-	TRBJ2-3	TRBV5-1	TGCGCCAGCACGGCTTCCACAGATACGCAGTATTTT	CASTASTDTQYF
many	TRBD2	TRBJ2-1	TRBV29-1	TGCAGCGTTGGACTAGCGGTCTACAATGAGCAGTTCTTC	CSVGLAVYNEQFF
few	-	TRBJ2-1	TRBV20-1	TGCAGTGCTAGTGTCCCTCACAGGGCCTACAATGAGCAGTTCTTC	CSASVPHRAYNEQFF
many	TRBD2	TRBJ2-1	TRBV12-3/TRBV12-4	TGTGCCAGCAGTTTACCTAGCGGGGGGGCCTACAATGAGCAGTTCTTC	CASSLPSGGAYNEQFF
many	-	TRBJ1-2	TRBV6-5	TGTGCCAGCAGCCCCTTTGTCCGTTATGGCTACACCTTC	CASSPFVRYGYTF
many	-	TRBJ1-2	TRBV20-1	TGCAGTGCTAGAGGAGGGATGGTCTATGGCTACACCTTC	CSARGGMVYGYTF
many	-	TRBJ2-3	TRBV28	TGTGCCAGCAGTCTTGACGGGCTGATCACAGATACGCAGTATTTT	CASSLDGLITDTQYF
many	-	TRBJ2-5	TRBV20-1	TGCAGTGCTAGAGATTGGACGATATCAAACTACGAGACCCAGTACTTC	CSARDWTISNYETQYF
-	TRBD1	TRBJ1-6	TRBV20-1	TGCAGTGCTAGAGAGGGACAGGGGGCAAACTCACCCCTCCACTTT	CSAREGQGANSPLHF
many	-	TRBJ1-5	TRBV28	TGTGCCAGCAGTTTAAAGGGTCTCCGGCAGCCCCAGCATTTT	CASSLKGLRQPQHF
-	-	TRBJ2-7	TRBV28	TGTGCCAGCAGTTACTACCGGGAGCCCCCCTACGAGCAGTACTTC	CASSYYREPPYEQYF
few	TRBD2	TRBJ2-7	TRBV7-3	TGTGCCAGCAGCTTAGACGGGGGGGGATCCTACGAGCAGTACTTC	CASSLDGGGSYEQYF
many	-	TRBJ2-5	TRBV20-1	TGCAGTGCTAGAGTTGGACGATGGGTGACAGCTTACCAAGAGACCCAGTACTTC	CSARVGRWVTAYQETQYF
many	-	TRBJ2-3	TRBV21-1	TGTGCCAGCAGCAAAGGACTAGGGCGACAGGGGGTCTTCTATACGCAGTATTTT	CASSKGLGRQGVFYTQYF
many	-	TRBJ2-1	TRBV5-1	TGCGCCAGCAGCCTGAACAGGCACAATGAGCAGTTCTTC	CASSLNRHNEQFF
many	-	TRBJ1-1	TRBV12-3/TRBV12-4	TGTGCCAGCAGTTTTGGACAGACTGAAGCTTTCTTT	CASSFGQTEAFF
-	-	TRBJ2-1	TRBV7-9	TGTGCCAGCAGCCCAAAGGGCGGGTATTACAATGAGCAGTTCTTC	CASSPKGGYYNEQFF
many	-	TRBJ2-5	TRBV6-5	TGTGCCAGCAGTTACGTGGGGGCGCAAGAGACCCAGTACTTC	CASSYVGAQETQYF
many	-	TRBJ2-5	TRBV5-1	TGCGCCAGCAACGCCGGGACTCAAGAGACCCAGTACTTC	CASNAGTQETQYF
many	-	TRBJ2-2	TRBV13	TGTGCCAGCAGCTTCCGAACTAGTTATCGGGAAAACACCGGGGAGCTGTTTTTT	CASSFRTSYRENTGELFF
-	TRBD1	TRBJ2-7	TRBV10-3	TGTGCCATCGGAGGGACAGGGGAGGACGAGCAGTACTTC	CAIGGTGEDEQYF
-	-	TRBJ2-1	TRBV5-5	TGTGGCAGCAGCTCTGGACTGGCCTACAATGAGCAGTTCTTC	CGSSSGLAYNEQFF
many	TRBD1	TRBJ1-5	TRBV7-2	TGTGCCAGCAGCCCAGGGACAGGGCCTAATCAGCCCCAGCATTTT	CASSPGTGPNQPQHF
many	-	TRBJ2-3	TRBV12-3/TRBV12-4	TGTGCCAGCAGTTTAACGGCCCCAGATACGCAGTATTTT	CASSLTAPDTQYF
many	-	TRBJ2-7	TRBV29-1	TGCAGCGTTGAAGGGGGGCCCTCCTACGAGCAGTACTTC	CSVEGGPSYEQYF
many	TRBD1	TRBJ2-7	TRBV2	TGTGCCAGCAGTACTAGACAGGGCCCTACCTACGAGCAGTACTTC	CASSTRQGPTYEQYF
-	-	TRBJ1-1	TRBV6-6	TGTGCCAGCAGTTACTCGGCTGCCACTGAAGCTTTCTTT	CASSYSAATEAFF
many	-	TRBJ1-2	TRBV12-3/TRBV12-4	TGTGCCAGCAGTTTAGGCAGGATCTATGGCTACACCTTC	CASSLGRIYGYTF
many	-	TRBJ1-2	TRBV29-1	TGCAGCGTTGCCGAATTAAGTTCCTATGGCTACACCTTC	CSVAELSSYGYTF
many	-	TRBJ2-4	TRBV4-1	TGCGCCAGCAGCCAAGAATTGCTAGCCAAAAACATTCAGTACTTC	CASSQELLAKNIQYF
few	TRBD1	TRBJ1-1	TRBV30	TGTGCCTGGAAGATACAGGGGCGGGGGAACACTGAAGCTTTCTTT	CAWKIQGRGNTEAFF
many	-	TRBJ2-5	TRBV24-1	TGTGCCACCAGTGGATCGATTACGGAGACCCAGTACTTC	CATSGSITETQYF
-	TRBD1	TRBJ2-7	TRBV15	TGTGCCACCAGCACCATAGGGGACAGGGGTCACGAGCAGTACTTC	CATSTIGDRGHEQYF
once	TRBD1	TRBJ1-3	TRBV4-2	TGTGCCAGCAGCCAACGCCCTGGACAGGGGGCGGGAAACACCATATATTTT	CASSQRPGQGAGNTIYF
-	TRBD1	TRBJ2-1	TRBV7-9	TGTGCCAGCAGACGGGACAGGGACTACAATGAGCAGTTCTTC	CASRRDRDYNEQFF
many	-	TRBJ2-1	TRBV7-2	TGTGCCAGCAGCTTAAGCGAGAATGAGCAGTTCTTC	CASSLSENEQFF
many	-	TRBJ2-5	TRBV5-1	TGCGCCAGCAGCTCGGGACAACAGTTGGGGACCCAGTACTTC	CASSSGQQLGTQYF
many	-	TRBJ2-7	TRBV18	TGTGCCAGCTCACCACCGGGGGGCTACGAGCAGTACTTC	CASSPPGGYEQYF